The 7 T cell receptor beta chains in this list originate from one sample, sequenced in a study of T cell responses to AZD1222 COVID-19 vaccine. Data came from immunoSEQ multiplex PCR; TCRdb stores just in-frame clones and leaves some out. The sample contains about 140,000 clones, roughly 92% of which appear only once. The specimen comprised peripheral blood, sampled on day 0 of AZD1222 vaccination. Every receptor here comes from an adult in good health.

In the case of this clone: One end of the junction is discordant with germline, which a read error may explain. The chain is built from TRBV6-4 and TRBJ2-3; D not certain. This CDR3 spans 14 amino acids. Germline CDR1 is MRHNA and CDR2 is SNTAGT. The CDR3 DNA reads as TGTGCCAGCAGACTACACCCAGGCACCGATACGCAGTATTTT. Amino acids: CASRLHPGTDTQYF.

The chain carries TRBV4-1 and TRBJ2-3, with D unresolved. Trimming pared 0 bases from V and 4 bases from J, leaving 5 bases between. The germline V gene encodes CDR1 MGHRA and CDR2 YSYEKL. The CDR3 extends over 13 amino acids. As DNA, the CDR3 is TGCGCCAGCAGCCAAGATGGGCCAGATACGCAGTATTTT. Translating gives CASSQDGPDTQYF.

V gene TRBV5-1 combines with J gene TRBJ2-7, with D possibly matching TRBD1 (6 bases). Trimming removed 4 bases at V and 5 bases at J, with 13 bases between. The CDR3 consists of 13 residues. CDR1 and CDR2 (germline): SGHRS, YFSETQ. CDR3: CASSVTGIDEQYF. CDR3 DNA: TGCGCCAGCAGCGTAACAGGGATCGACGAGCAGTACTTC.

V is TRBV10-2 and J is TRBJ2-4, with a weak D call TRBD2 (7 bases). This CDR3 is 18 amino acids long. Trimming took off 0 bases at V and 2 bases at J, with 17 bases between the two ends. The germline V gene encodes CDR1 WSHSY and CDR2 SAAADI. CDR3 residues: CASSESLGGLGSKNIQYF. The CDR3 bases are TGCGCCAGCAGTGAGTCTCTGGGGGGGCTAGGGTCCAAAAACATTCAGTACTTC.

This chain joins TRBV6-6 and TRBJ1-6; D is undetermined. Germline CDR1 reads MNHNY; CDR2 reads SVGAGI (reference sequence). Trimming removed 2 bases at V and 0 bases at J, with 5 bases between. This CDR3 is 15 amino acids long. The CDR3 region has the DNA TGTGCCAGCAGTTACGGCAGCTCCTATAATTCACCCCTCCACTTT. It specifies CASSYGSSYNSPLHF.

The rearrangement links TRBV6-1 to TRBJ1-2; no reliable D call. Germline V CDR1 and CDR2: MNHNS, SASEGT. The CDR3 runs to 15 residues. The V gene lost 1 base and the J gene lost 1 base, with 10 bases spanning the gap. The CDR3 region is CASSEVGRVNYGYTF. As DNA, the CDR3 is TGTGCCAGCAGTGAAGTCGGCAGAGTTAACTATGGCTACACCTTC.

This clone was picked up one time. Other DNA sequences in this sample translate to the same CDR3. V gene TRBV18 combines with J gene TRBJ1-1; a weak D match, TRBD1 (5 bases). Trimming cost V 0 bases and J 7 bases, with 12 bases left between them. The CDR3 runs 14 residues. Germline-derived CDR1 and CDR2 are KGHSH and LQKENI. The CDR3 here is CASSPPGRASEAFF. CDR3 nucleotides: TGTGCCAGCTCACCACCGGGGCGGGCCAGTGAAGCTTTCTTT.